This T cell receptor beta chain was sequenced in a study of post-analysis software for immune sequencing data. On the study more broadly: Patients had relapsing-remitting, secondary progressive or progressive-relapsing multiple sclerosis; some lacked subtype. Findings and limits, study-wide: Those with multiple sclerosis, the patient group, showed significantly lower normalized Chao1 diversity than controls. Patients showed TRBV5-6, TRBV5-1 and TRBV20-1 among five TRBV segments more frequent than in controls.

Included in the TCR beta cDNA libraries were unique molecular identifiers. TCRdb fed the PCR reads into MiXCR, producing one record per CDR3 protein. There are 700,000 to 900,000 distinct CDR3 sequences in the sample; 35% to 55% occur only once, and roughly 5% lies in the top ten. Trimming took 3 bases from V and 2 from J, leaving 4 bases between them. The CDR3 covers 12 residues. Germline V gene sequence: CDR1 SQVTM, CDR2 ANQGSEA. A word on this clonotype: The antigen remains unidentified.

The TCR comes from a girl aged 5 to 17 with multiple sclerosis. This chain links TRBV29-1 with TRBJ2-2; D unclear. Specimen: blood. This chain's CDR3 is CSVDSNTGELFF. CDR3 DNA: TGCAGCGTTGACAGTAACACCGGGGAGCTGTTTTTT.